These 4 T cell receptor beta chains were sequenced from one sample in a study of glioma-infiltrating T cells after dendritic cell vaccination. The time point was: after dendritic cell vaccination, including at tumor progression/relapse. Generated by immunoSEQ multiplex PCR, the TCRdb table keeps only in-frame clones and is missing some. The sample yields tens of thousands of clones, around 86% seen once. The sample consisted of blood, taken after dendritic cell vaccination. The receptors were sampled from a human donor with glioblastoma.

This clone was found a few times. The rearrangement joins TRBV11-2 to TRBJ1-5; TRBD1 might be the D (5 bases). The CDR3 has 13 amino acids. Germline V CDR1 and CDR2: SGHAT, FQNNGV. Trimming pared 4 bases from V and 4 bases from J, leaving 8 bases between. CDR3 region: CASSSTDNQPQHF. The CDR3 DNA reads as TGTGCCAGCAGCTCGACAGATAATCAGCCCCAGCATTTT.

This chain connects TRBV5-1 to TRBJ2-3, with D tentatively TRBD2 (5 bases). This CDR3 is 15 amino acids long. Trimming pared 0 bases from V and 1 base from J, leaving 9 bases between. Germline V gene sequence: CDR1 SGHRS, CDR2 YFSETQ. DNA for the CDR3: TGCGCCAGCAGCTTGGAAGGTAGCGGCACAGATACGCAGTATTTT. Translating it yields CASSLEGSGTDTQYF.

This clone showed up just once. The chain carries TRBV6-5 and TRBJ2-7; 13 bases are a match to TRBD2. The length of the CDR3 is 14 residues. Germline V gene data show CDR1 as MNHEY and CDR2 as SVGAGI. V lost 5 bases to trimming and J lost 3 bases; unmatched junction nucleotides: 1. The CDR3 region has the DNA TGTGCCAGCAGTCGGACTAGCGGGGGCTACGAGCAGTACTTC. Residues: CASSRTSGGYEQYF.

This clone was seen only once. The genes are TRBV7-9 and TRBJ2-1; D is possibly TRBD2 (5 bases). CDR3 length: 17 amino acids. Germline-derived CDR1 and CDR2 are SEHNR and FQNEAQ (reference sequence). With 1 base removed from V and 0 bases from J, the gap between germline ends came to 13 bases. In DNA, the CDR3 is TGTGCCAGCAGCTTAGGTTCAAGCGGCAGCTCCTACAATGAGCAGTTCTTC. As protein: CASSLGSSGSSYNEQFF.